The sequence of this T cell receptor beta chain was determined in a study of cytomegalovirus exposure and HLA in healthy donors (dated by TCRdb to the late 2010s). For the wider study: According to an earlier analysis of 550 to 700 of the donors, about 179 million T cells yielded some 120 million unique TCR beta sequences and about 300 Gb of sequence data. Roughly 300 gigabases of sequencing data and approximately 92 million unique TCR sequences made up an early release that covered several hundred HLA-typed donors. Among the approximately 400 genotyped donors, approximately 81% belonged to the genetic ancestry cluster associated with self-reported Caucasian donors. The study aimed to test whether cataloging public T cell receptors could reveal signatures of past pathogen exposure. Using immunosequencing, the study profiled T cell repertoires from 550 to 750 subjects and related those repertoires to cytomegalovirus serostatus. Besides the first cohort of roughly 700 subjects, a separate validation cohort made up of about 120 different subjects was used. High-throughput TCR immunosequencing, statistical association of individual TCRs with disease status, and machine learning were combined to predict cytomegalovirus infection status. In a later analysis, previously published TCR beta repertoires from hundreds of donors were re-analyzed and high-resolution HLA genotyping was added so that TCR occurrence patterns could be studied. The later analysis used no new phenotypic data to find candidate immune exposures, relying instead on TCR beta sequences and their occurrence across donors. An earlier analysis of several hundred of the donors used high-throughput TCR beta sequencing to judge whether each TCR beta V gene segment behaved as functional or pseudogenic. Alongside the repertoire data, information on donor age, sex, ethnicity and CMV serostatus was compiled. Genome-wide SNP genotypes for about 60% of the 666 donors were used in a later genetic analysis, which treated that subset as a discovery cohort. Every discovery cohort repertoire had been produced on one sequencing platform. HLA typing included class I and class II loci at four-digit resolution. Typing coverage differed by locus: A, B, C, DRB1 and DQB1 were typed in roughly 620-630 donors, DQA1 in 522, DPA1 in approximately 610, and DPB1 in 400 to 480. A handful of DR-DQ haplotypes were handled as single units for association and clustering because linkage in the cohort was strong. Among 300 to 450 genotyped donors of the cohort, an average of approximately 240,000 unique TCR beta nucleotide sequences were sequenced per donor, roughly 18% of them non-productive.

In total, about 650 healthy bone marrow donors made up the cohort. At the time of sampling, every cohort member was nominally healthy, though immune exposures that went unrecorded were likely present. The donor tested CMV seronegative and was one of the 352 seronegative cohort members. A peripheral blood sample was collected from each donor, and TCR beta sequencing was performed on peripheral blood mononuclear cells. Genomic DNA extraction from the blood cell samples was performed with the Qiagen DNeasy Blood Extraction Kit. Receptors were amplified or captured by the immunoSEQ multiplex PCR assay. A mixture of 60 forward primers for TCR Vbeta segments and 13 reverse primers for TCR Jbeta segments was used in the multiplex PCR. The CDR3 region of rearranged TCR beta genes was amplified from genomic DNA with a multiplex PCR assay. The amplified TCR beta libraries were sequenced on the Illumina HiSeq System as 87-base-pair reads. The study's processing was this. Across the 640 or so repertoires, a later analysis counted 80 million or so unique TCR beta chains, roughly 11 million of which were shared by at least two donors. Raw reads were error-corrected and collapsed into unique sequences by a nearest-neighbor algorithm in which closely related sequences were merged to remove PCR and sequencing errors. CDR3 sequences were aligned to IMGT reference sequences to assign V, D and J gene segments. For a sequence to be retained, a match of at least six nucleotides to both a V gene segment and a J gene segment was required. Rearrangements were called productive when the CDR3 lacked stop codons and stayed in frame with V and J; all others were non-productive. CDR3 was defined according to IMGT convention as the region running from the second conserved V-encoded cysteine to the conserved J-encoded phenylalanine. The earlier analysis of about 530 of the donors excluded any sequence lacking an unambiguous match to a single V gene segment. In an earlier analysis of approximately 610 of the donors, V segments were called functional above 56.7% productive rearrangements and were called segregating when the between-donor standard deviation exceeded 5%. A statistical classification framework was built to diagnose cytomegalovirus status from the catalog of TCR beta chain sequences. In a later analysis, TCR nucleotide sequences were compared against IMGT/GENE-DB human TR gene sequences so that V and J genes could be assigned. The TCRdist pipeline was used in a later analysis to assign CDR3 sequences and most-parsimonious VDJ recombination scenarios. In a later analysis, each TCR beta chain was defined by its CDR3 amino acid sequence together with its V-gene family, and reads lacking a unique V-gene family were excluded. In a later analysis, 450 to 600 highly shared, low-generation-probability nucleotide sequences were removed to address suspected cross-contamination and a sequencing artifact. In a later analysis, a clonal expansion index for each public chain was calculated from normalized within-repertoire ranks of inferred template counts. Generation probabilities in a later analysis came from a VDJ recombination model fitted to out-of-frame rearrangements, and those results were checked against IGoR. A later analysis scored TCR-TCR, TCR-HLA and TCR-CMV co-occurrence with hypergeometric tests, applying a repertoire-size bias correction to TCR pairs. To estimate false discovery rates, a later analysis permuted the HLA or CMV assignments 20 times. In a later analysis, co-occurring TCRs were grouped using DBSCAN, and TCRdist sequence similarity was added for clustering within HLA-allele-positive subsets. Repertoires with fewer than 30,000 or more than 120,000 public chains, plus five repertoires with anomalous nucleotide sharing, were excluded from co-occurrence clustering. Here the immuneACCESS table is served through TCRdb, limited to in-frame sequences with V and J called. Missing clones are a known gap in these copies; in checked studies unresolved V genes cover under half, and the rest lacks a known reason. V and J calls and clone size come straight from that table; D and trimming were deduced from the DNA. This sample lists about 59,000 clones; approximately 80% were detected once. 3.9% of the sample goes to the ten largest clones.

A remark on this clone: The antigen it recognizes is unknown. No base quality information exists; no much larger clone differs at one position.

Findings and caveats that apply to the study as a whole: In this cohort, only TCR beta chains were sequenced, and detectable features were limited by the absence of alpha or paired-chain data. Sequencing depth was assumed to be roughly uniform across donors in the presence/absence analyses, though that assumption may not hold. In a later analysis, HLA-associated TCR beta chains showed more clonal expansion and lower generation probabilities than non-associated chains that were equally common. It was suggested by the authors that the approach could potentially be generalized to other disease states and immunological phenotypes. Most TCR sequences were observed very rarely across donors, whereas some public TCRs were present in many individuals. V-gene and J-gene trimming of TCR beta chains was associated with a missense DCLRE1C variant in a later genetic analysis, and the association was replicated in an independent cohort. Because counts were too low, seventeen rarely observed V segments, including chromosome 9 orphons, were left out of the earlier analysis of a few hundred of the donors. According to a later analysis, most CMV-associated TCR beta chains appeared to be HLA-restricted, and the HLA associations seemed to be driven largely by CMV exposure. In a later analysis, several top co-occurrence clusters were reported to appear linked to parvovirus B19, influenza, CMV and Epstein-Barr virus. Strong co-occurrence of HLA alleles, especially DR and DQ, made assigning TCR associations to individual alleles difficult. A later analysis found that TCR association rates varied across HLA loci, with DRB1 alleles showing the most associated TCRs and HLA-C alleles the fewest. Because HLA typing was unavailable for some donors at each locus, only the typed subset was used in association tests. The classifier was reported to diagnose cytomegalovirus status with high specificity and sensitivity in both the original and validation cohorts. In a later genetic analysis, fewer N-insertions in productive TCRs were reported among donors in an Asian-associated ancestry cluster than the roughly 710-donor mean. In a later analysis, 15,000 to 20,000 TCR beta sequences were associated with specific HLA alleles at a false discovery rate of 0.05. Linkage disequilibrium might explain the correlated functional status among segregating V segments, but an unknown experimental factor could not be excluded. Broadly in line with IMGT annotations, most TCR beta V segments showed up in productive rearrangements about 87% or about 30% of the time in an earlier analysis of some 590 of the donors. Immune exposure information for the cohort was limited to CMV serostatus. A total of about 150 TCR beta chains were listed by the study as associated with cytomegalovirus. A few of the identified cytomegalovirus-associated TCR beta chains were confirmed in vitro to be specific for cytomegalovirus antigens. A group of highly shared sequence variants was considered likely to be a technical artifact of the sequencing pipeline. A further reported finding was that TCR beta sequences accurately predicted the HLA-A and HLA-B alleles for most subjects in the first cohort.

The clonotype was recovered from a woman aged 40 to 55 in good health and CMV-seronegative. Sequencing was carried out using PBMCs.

DNA sequence: TGTGCCAGTAGTATAGTTCCGGGGAGCAATCAGCCCCAGCATTTT. This sequence encodes CASSIVPGSNQPQHF. The rearranged segments are TRBV19 and TRBJ1-5; no D gene call is confident. The germline V gene (reference sequence) sets CDR1 to LNHDA and CDR2 to SQIVND. The trim is 1 base for V and 1 base for J, with a gap of 8 bases between the germline ends. The CDR3 goes from the cysteine to the phenylalanine over 15 residues. This entry keeps only the CDR3 DNA: 45 bases, framed from base 1.